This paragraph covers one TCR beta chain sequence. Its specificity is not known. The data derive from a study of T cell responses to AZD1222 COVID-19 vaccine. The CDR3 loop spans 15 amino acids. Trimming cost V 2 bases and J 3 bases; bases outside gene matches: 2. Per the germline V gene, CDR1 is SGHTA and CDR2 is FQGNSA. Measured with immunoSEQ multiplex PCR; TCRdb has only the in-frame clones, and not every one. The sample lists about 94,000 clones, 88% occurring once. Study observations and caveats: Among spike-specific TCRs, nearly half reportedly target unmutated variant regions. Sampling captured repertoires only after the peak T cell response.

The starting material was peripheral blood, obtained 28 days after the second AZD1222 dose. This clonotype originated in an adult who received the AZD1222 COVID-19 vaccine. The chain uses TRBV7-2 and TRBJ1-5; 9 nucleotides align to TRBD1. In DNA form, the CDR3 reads TGTGCCAGCAGCTTAAGGGACAGGGACAATCAGCCCCAGCATTTT. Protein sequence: CASSLRDRDNQPQHF.